The T cell receptor beta chain under discussion was sequenced for a study of shared clonotypes between healthy human individuals. Worth noting for this clone: As yet, its antigen is unknown.

The study's findings and limits: Generation probability values for non-shared clonotypes were lower than those for clonotypes shared by all four donors. On the whole, naive subsets had larger estimated richness than memory subsets had.

Repertoires were generated with immunoSEQ multiplex PCR, while TCRdb's copy carries only in-frame clones and drops some. Here the sample spans hundreds of thousands of clones, around 72% being singletons. Germline-derived CDR1 and CDR2 are MDHEN and SYDVKM. Trimming took 1 base from V and 4 from J, leaving 14 bases between them. There are 16 residues in the CDR3. The chain combines TRBV28 with TRBJ2-1; no reliable D call. This TCR was recovered from a woman aged 25 to 45 in good health. Sequenced: memory CD4+ T cells sorted from blood. Regarding subset: CD45RA-negative fraction. This chain's CDR3 is CASSLLPSSVYNEQFF. CDR3 DNA: TGTGCCAGCAGTTTATTGCCCTCCTCGGTATACAATGAGCAGTTCTTC.